What follows are 20 T cell receptor beta chains derived from one specimen sequenced in a study of blood T cell repertoires in COVID-19. TCRdb's table, derived via immunoSEQ multiplex PCR, lists solely in-frame clones and lacks some. The sample includes over 100,000 clones, approximately 90% seen only once; the top ten take approximately 1.1%. Sequencing used peripheral blood. The origin of the receptors is a human donor in a cohort sampled during active COVID-19.

With respect to this clone: This CDR3 is also generated by other DNA sequences in the sample. This chain uses TRBV20-1 with TRBJ2-7, with a tentative D call TRBD2 (5 bases). Germline CDR1 is DFQATT and CDR2 is SNEGSKA (reference sequence). This CDR3 region has 11 residues. The V and J ends lost 3 bases and 2 bases respectively, with 5 bases between them. The CDR3: CSARTTYEQYF. CDR3 nucleotides: TGCAGTGCTAGGACTACCTACGAGCAGTACTTC.

The V call is TRBV9, the J call TRBJ1-1; TRBD1 aligns across 7 bases. Trimming removed 4 bases from V and 4 bases from J; junction bases left unmatched: 10. CDR1 is SGDLS, CDR2 YYNGEE, per germline. The CDR3 loop spans 15 amino acids. CDR3 in amino acids: CASSLIGGGSTEAFF. CDR3 DNA: TGTGCCAGCAGCCTCATAGGGGGCGGTAGCACTGAAGCTTTCTTT.

This chain uses TRBV9 with TRBJ1-6; D not resolved. The CDR3 contains 14 residues. V dropped 1 base and J dropped 5 bases, with 7 bases sitting between them. Germline CDR1 SGDLS, CDR2 YYNGEE. As DNA, the CDR3 is TGTGCCAGCAGCGTAACCGGGGATAATTCACCCCTCCACTTT. This translates into CASSVTGDNSPLHF.

This clone was detected only a few times. The genes are TRBV2 and TRBJ1-1; D unresolved. Germline loops: CDR1 SNHLY, CDR2 FYNNEI. With 7 bases removed from V and 1 base from J, the gap between germline ends came to 7 bases. This CDR3 is built from 12 residues. CDR3 DNA sequence: TGTGCCAGCACGTCAGAGAACACTGAAGCTTTCTTT. This translates into CASTSENTEAFF.

The chain employs TRBV18 and TRBJ2-7; D is possibly TRBD2 (5 bases). Trimming stripped 0 bases from V and 4 bases from J, with 10 bases between. The CDR3 length is 14 residues. Per the germline V gene, CDR1 is KGHSH and CDR2 is LQKENI. The CDR3 nucleotides read TGTGCCAGCTCACCACCCGAGGGCTGGTACGAGCAGTACTTC. Amino acid sequence: CASSPPEGWYEQYF.

The chain joins TRBV18 to TRBJ1-5; D uncertain. The CDR3 length is 14 residues. V shed 4 bases and J shed 0 bases, with 7 bases lying between them. Per the germline V gene, CDR1 is KGHSH and CDR2 is LQKENI. The CDR3 loop is CASSRGNSNQPQHF. The DNA for the CDR3 is TGTGCCAGCTCACGAGGAAATAGCAATCAGCCCCAGCATTTT.

The V and J genes are TRBV18 and TRBJ2-7, with TRBD1 matching 8 bases. The CDR3 loop spans 13 amino acids. The germline CDR1 and CDR2 sequences are KGHSH and LQKENI. V lost 3 bases, J lost 6 bases, and 4 bases stayed unmatched. CDR3 DNA: TGTGCCAGCTCACCGACAGGGGTCGGCGAGCAGTACTTC. Translating it yields CASSPTGVGEQYF. Filled out from reference TRBV18 and TRBJ2-7, the complete variable domain reads NAGVMQNPRHLVRRRGQEARLRCSPMKGHSHVYWYRQLPEEGLKFMVYLQKENIIDESGMPKERFSAEFPKEGPSILRIQQVVRGDSAAYFCASSPTGVGEQYFGPGTRLTVT.

This sequence joins TRBV7-9 and TRBJ1-1; D is undetermined. The germline V gene encodes CDR1 SEHNR and CDR2 FQNEAQ (reference sequence). V lost 2 bases, J lost 3 bases, and 13 bases lay in between. The CDR3 is 15 residues long. The CDR3 coding sequence is TGTGCCAGCAGCTTACTCGGGGTAAGCGACACTGAAGCTTTCTTT. It specifies CASSLLGVSDTEAFF.

The J gene is TRBJ2-4, the V gene TRBV19; 8 bases map to TRBD2. This CDR3 comprises 14 residues. V lost 1 base, J lost 9 bases, and 5 bases stayed unmatched. Germline V gives CDR1 LNHDA, CDR2 SQIVND (reference sequence). The CDR3 bases are TGTGCCAGTAGTATAGCCGGGACTAGAATCATTCAGTACTTC. Its protein is CASSIAGTRIIQYF.

CDR3: CAGKAGGAVDTIYF. The CDR3 region has the DNA TGTGCCGGCAAAGCTGGGGGGGCGGTGGACACCATATATTTT. This chain uses TRBV6-5 with TRBJ1-3; D perhaps matches TRBD1 (6 bases). V was pared by 11 bases and J by 8 bases, with 22 bases between. This CDR3 contains 14 residues. Germline-derived CDR1 and CDR2 are MNHEY and SVGAGI.

The chain joins TRBV19 to TRBJ2-1; TRBD2 matches 7 bases. The V segment lost 3 bases and the J segment 4 bases; nucleotides outside the gene matches: 6. Germline CDR1 LNHDA, CDR2 SQIVND (reference sequence). This CDR3 has 15 amino acids. CDR3: CASSILPSGYNEQFF. The DNA for the CDR3 is TGTGCCAGTAGTATCCTCCCTAGCGGATACAATGAGCAGTTCTTC.

The rearrangement links TRBV3-1 (or the pseudogene TRBV3-2) to TRBJ2-7, with TRBD2 matching over 7 bases. V gave up 1 base and J gave up 4 bases; unmatched junction bases: 10. The germline V gene encodes CDR1 LGHDT and CDR2 YNNKEL (reference sequence). CDR3 length: 16 amino acids. Written as DNA, the CDR3 is TGTGCCAGCAGCCAAGGTTCTAGCGGAGGGTGGTACGAGCAGTACTTC. Translated: CASSQGSSGGWYEQYF.

V is TRBV4-3 and J is TRBJ2-1, with 8 bases lining up with TRBD2. Germline-derived CDR1 and CDR2 are LGHNA and YSLEER. This CDR3 comprises 18 residues. With 0 bases clipped from V and 8 bases from J, the junction kept 15 bases outside the gene matches. Here the CDR3 reads CASSQDLSGLGTSDEQFF. The CDR3 bases are TGCGCCAGCAGCCAAGATTTATCGGGACTAGGGACAAGCGATGAGCAGTTCTTC.

V usage is TRBV21-1 and J usage is TRBJ2-7; TRBD2 was called by the table and not checked on the DNA. TRBV21-1 is a pseudogene segment. This CDR3 is 13 amino acids long. The CDR3 loop is CASSNPAPSEQYF. The CDR3 nucleotides read TGTGCCAGCAGCAACCCCGCACCTAGCGAGCAGTACTTC.

V gene TRBV3-1 (or the pseudogene TRBV3-2) combines with J gene TRBJ1-4; 7 bases are shared with TRBD1. V shed 4 bases and J 8 bases; nucleotides not matched to a gene: 7. The CDR3 extends over 14 amino acids. The V gene's germline CDR1 is LGHDT and CDR2 YNNKEL (reference sequence). CDR3 residues: CASSRRQGGEKLFF. The CDR3 coding sequence is TGTGCCAGCAGCCGAAGACAGGGAGGCGAAAAACTGTTTTTT.

This clone was picked up a small number of times. The chain uses TRBV4-2 and TRBJ2-7; no clear D gene. The germline gives CDR1 LGHNA, CDR2 YNFKEQ. Trimming took 4 bases from V and 6 from J, leaving 16 bases between them. This CDR3 has 14 residues. This CDR3 reads CASSPSQERSEQYF. CDR3 nucleotide sequence: TGTGCCAGCAGCCCAAGCCAAGAGAGGAGCGAGCAGTACTTC.

The chain employs TRBV5-4 and TRBJ2-6; D may be TRBD2 (6 bases). Germline-derived CDR1 and CDR2 are SGHNT and YYREEE (reference sequence). The CDR3 spans 18 residues. Trimming pared 4 bases from V and 4 bases from J, leaving 21 bases between. The CDR3 DNA reads TGTGCCAGCAGCCCGGCGGGGCAGGAGCTCTGGGGGGCCAACGTCCTGACTTTC. It yields the protein CASSPAGQELWGANVLTF.

The chain links TRBV6-2 or TRBV6-3 to TRBJ2-3, with 12 bases that match TRBD2. Germline V gene lookup returns CDR1 MNHEY and CDR2 SVGEGT. CDR3 length: 17 residues. The V gene end was trimmed by 2 bases and the J gene end by 4 bases; junction bases not matched to a gene: 7. The chain's CDR3 is CASSYVLAGGSPDTQYF. CDR3 nucleotides: TGTGCCAGCAGTTACGTCCTAGCGGGAGGGTCTCCAGATACGCAGTATTTT.

This clone was counted only a few times. The V and J genes are TRBV4-1 and TRBJ1-5; TRBD1 matches at 8 bases. In germline, CDR1 is MGHRA, CDR2 YSYEKL. Germline trimming cut 2 bases from V and 4 bases from J; bases unmatched to any gene: 7. CDR3 length equals 16 residues. The CDR3 region is CASSQRGQGKNQPQHF. The CDR3 DNA follows: TGCGCCAGCAGCCAACGCGGACAGGGAAAGAATCAGCCCCAGCATTTT.

The genes are TRBV27 and TRBJ1-1; TRBD1 agrees at 9 bases. Germline-derived CDR1 and CDR2 are MNHEY and SMNVEV (reference sequence). J gave up 0 bases and V 5 bases, and 7 bases lay outside the gene matches. The CDR3 has 16 amino acids. The CDR3 nucleotides read TGTGCCAGCAGTCCAAGGACAGGGGCAATGAACACTGAAGCTTTCTTT. Protein product: CASSPRTGAMNTEAFF.